The rows below give T cell receptor beta chains drawn from one sample of a study of blood T cell repertoires in COVID-19. Sequenced by immunoSEQ multiplex PCR; TCRdb stores in-frame clones only, minus some. There are about 94,000 clones in the sample; 78% occur only once, and 6.3% lies in the top ten. Sequencing input: peripheral blood. These receptors were taken from a man between 70 and 80 years old with COVID-19, enrolled during active disease. The CDR3 runs from the conserved cysteine through the conserved F or W. A D gene is named only where the DNA matches it firmly. Some rows have no size entry. The others give once, few or many, or a class for an expanded clone.

J gene	clone size	D gene	V gene	CDR3 protein	CDR3 DNA
TRBJ1-4	.	.	TRBV11-3	CASSQPPGNEKLFF	TGTGCCAGCAGCCAACCCCCAGGGAATGAAAAACTGTTTTTT
TRBJ1-1	.	TRBD1	TRBV12-5	CASGRQGYTEAFF	TGTGCTAGTGGCCGACAGGGATACACTGAAGCTTTCTTT
TRBJ1-1	.	.	TRBV5-6	CASMDVGGRWAFF	TGTGCCAGCATGGATGTGGGGGGTCGTTGGGCTTTCTTT
TRBJ2-1	.	TRBD2	TRBV29-1	CSVRLAGGSYNEQFF	TGCAGCGTTCGGCTAGCGGGGGGTTCCTACAATGAGCAGTTCTTC
TRBJ1-3	.	.	TRBV5-6	CASSFYRAGNTIYF	TGTGCCAGCAGCTTTTACAGGGCTGGAAACACCATATATTTT
TRBJ2-1	once	.	TRBV29-1	CSAWSGFSYNEQFF	TGCAGCGCTTGGTCAGGATTCTCCTACAATGAGCAGTTCTTC
TRBJ1-4	.	TRBD1	TRBV7-2	CASSEGTGRLFF	TGTGCCAGCAGCGAAGGGACAGGGAGACTGTTTTTT
TRBJ1-2	once	.	TRBV9	CASSVETDYGYTF	TGTGCCAGCAGCGTAGAGACAGACTATGGCTACACCTTC
TRBJ2-1	.	.	TRBV11-2	CASSSPFLYNEQFF	TGTGCCAGCAGCTCCCCCTTTCTATACAATGAGCAGTTCTTC
TRBJ1-2	.	.	TRBV28	CASSFVSGYGYTF	TGTGCCAGCAGTTTTGTCTCGGGCTATGGCTACACCTTC
TRBJ2-7	.	TRBD1	TRBV27	CASSVGTGTAYEQYF	TGTGCCAGCAGCGTAGGAACAGGGACAGCTTACGAGCAGTACTTC
TRBJ2-5	.	.	TRBV30	CAWSSGAYQETQYF	TGTGCCTGGAGTTCTGGGGCGTACCAAGAGACCCAGTACTTC
TRBJ1-1	.	TRBD1	TRBV7-6	CASSFGQGQRNTEAFF	TGTGCCAGCAGCTTCGGACAGGGCCAACGTAACACTGAAGCTTTCTTT
TRBJ1-5	many	.	TRBV5-6	CASSFFDGLNQPQHF	TGTGCCAGCAGCTTCTTCGACGGACTAAATCAGCCCCAGCATTTT
TRBJ2-5	.	.	TRBV11-2	CASSPGPGGQETQYF	TGTGCCAGCAGCCCCGGTCCAGGGGGGCAAGAGACCCAGTACTTC
TRBJ2-7	.	TRBD2	TRBV5-1	CASSRDYQLGEQYF	TGCGCCAGCAGCCGGGACTATCAGTTAGGCGAGCAGTACTTC